Shown below are 25 T cell receptor beta chains from a single sample sequenced in a study of cytomegalovirus exposure and HLA in healthy donors. 60 Vbeta and 13 Jbeta primers were used in PCR. Profiling relied on immunoSEQ multiplex PCR, and the TCRdb table lists in-frame clones only, not all of them. The profile shows around 99,000 clones, 60% to 80% of them singletons. Sequenced sample: PBMCs. The receptors were gathered from a man in his forties or fifties in good health and CMV-seropositive.

Of note for this clone: Compared with germline, one end of the junction differs, possibly owing to a read error. The chain links TRBV7-8 to TRBJ1-6; 11 bases align to TRBD1. Germline loops: CDR1 SGHVS, CDR2 FQNEAQ. The CDR3 is 17 amino acids. DNA for the CDR3: TGTGCCAGCAGGGATACCCGGGACAGGGGGTCTCATTCACCCCTCAACTTT. Its protein product is CASRDTRDRGSHSPLNF.

The chain joins TRBV18 to TRBJ2-5, with D perhaps matching TRBD2 (6 bases). Germline-derived CDR1 and CDR2 are KGHSH and LQKENI. V shed 4 bases and J shed 1 base, with 13 bases lying between them. This CDR3 region has 15 residues. The CDR3 region has the DNA TGTGCCAGCTCACAGATAGCGGCAACCCAAGAGACCCAGTACTTC. Protein sequence: CASSQIAATQETQYF.

A few counts support this clone. The chain couples TRBV7-2 to TRBJ1-1, with TRBD1 matching over 8 bases. The CDR3 contains 15 residues. The J segment lost 4 bases and the V segment lost 5 bases, leaving 9 bases of the junction unmatched. Germline CDR1 and CDR2: SGHTA and FQGNSA. CDR3 in amino acids: CASSPTGGAVTEAFF. DNA for the CDR3: TGTGCCAGCAGCCCAACAGGGGGGGCCGTCACTGAAGCTTTCTTT.

The V gene is TRBV7-9, the J gene TRBJ2-1, with TRBD2 as a possible D gene (6 bases). This CDR3 has 14 residues. With 4 bases removed from V and 6 bases from J, the gap between germline ends came to 13 bases. The germline CDR1 and CDR2 sequences are SEHNR and FQNEAQ (reference sequence). The CDR3 region has the DNA TGTGCCAGCAGCTCGGGGGACTCCGCCAATGAGCAGTTCTTC. Protein sequence: CASSSGDSANEQFF.

This chain links TRBV18 with TRBJ1-4; 8 bases line up with TRBD1. The V gene end was trimmed by 6 bases and the J gene end by 7 bases; junction bases not matched to a gene: 7. Germline assignment: CDR1 KGHSH and CDR2 LQKENI. This CDR3 region has 14 residues. The CDR3 DNA reads TGTGCCAGCTCCCCTCAGGGGGCCGGTGAAAAACTGTTTTTT. Translating gives CASSPQGAGEKLFF.

This rearrangement joins TRBV27 to TRBJ2-1; 11 bases are a match to TRBD2. V shed 7 bases, J shed 9 bases, and the junction held 11 bases outside the gene matches. The length of the CDR3 is 15 residues. CDR1 and CDR2 from the germline V gene are MNHEY and SMNVEV (reference sequence). This CDR3 is CASNTRASGGFEQFF. In nucleotides, the CDR3 is TGTGCCAGCAATACCCGGGCTAGCGGGGGGTTTGAGCAGTTCTTC.

This clone is medium-sized. V is TRBV29-1 and J is TRBJ2-7, with D possibly TRBD1 on 6 matching bases. CDR3 length equals 13 residues. The germline V gene has CDR1 SQVTM and CDR2 ANQGSEA. Trimming took off 7 bases at V and 0 bases at J, with 13 bases between the two ends. CDR3 loop: CSAIRGNSYEQYF. Here the CDR3 DNA reads TGCAGCGCCATCAGGGGAAACTCCTACGAGCAGTACTTC.

The CDR3 DNA sequence: TGTGCCAGCAGCTTACTAGCGGGCCCCTACGAGCAGTACTTC. Translated: CASSLLAGPYEQYF. The chain couples TRBV11-2 to TRBJ2-7; 8 nucleotides match TRBD2. This CDR3 is 14 amino acids long. The junction had 2 bases not matched to a gene; V was cut back by 2 bases and J by 2 bases. CDR1 and CDR2 (germline): SGHAT, FQNNGV.

This clone was counted between two and nine times. The chain recombines TRBV5-1 with TRBJ2-3; 10 nucleotides agree with TRBD2. Trimming at V came to 4 bases and at J to 2 bases, leaving 7 bases not matched to a gene. The CDR3 length is 16 residues. Germline CDR1 is SGHRS and CDR2 is YFSETQ. CDR3 bases: TGCGCCAGCAGCCCCGGACTAGCGGACTACACAGATACGCAGTATTTT. It is translated as CASSPGLADYTDTQYF.

The rearrangement links TRBV6-5 to TRBJ1-2; TRBD1 agrees at 9 bases. V gave up 6 bases and J gave up 2 bases; unmatched junction bases: 4. Per the germline V gene, CDR1 is MNHEY and CDR2 is SVGAGI. The CDR3 has 14 amino acids. DNA of the CDR3: TGTGCCAGCAGGGGGGACAGGGCCAACTATGGCTACACCTTC. Amino acid sequence: CASRGDRANYGYTF.

The CDR3 is CASSQDQDRTYEQYF. DNA of the CDR3: TGCGCCAGCAGCCAAGACCAGGACAGGACCTACGAGCAGTACTTC. This chain joins TRBV4-3 and TRBJ2-7; 7 bases match TRBD1. The CDR3 runs 15 residues. V lost 0 bases and J lost 2; bases outside the gene matches: 4. The germline CDR1 and CDR2 sequences are LGHNA and YSLEER.

The chain recombines TRBV19 with TRBJ2-7; weak D call: TRBD1 (6 bases). Trimming took off 5 bases at V and 6 bases at J, with 20 bases between the two ends. From germline, CDR1 is LNHDA and CDR2 SQIVND (reference sequence). This CDR3 comprises 15 residues. DNA for the CDR3: TGTGCCAGTAGTCTGACAACAGGGAGCCTGGCCGAGCAGTACTTC. The encoded protein is CASSLTTGSLAEQYF.

This clone was found once. The chain has TRBV10-3 and TRBJ1-2; D remains unclear. This CDR3 has 11 amino acids. V lost 3 bases and J lost 6, with 5 bases in between. Germline V gene lookup returns CDR1 ENHRY and CDR2 SYGVKD. This CDR3 is CAISDPDGYTF. The CDR3 region has the DNA TGTGCCATCAGTGATCCGGATGGCTACACCTTC.

This clone was found a few times. The chain couples TRBV5-5 to TRBJ1-1; maybe TRBD1 (6 bases). Trimming took off 5 bases at V and 4 bases at J, with 15 bases between the two ends. Germline V gene data show CDR1 as SGHKS and CDR2 as YYEKEE (reference sequence). The CDR3 sequence is 14 residues long. The CDR3, as DNA: TGTGCCAGCAGTCTACAGGGTTCCGGCACTGAAGCTTTCTTT. Protein: CASSLQGSGTEAFF.

V is TRBV7-8 and J is TRBJ1-5, with a weak D call TRBD1 (5 bases). Trimming pared 0 bases from V and 0 bases from J, leaving 9 bases between. This CDR3 spans 16 amino acids. Per the germline V gene, CDR1 is SGHVS and CDR2 is FQNEAQ. Here the CDR3 DNA reads TGTGCCAGCAGCTTAGCGCAAGGGGTTAGCAATCAGCCCCAGCATTTT. It encodes CASSLAQGVSNQPQHF. The full variable domain, rest sourced from reference TRBV7-8 and TRBJ1-5, is GAGVSQSPRYKVAKRGQDVALRCDPISGHVSLFWYQQALGQGPEFLTYFQNEAQLDKSGLPSDRFFAERPEGSVSTLKIQRTQQEDSAVYLCASSLAQGVSNQPQHFGDGTRLSIL.

The chain recombines TRBV4-2 with TRBJ2-1, with 8 bases matching TRBD2. The CDR3 extends over 16 amino acids. V lost 0 bases to trimming and J lost 7 bases; unmatched junction nucleotides: 8. Germline V gives CDR1 LGHNA, CDR2 YNFKEQ. CDR3 sequence reads: CASSQEGGGGKNEQFF. CDR3 nucleotide sequence: TGTGCCAGCAGCCAAGAGGGGGGCGGGGGGAAGAATGAGCAGTTCTTC.

This rearrangement joins TRBV7-2 to TRBJ2-7; weak D call: TRBD1 (6 bases). The CDR3 length is 13 residues. The germline V and J ends were trimmed by 7 bases and 6 bases, with 16 bases remaining between them. CDR1 is SGHTA, CDR2 FQGNSA, per germline. The CDR3 DNA sequence: TGTGCCAGCATCCCACCCTCAGGGGTCGAGCAGTACTTC. Translating it yields CASIPPSGVEQYF.

The V call is TRBV7-3, the J call TRBJ2-3, with D possibly being TRBD2 (6 bases). This CDR3 spans 12 amino acids. Germline V gene sequence: CDR1 SGHTA, CDR2 FQGTGA. Trimming shortened V by 5 bases and J by 6 bases, and 9 bases separated the two germline ends. CDR3 in DNA: TGTGCCAGCAGCGGGACTTTCGATACGCAGTATTTT. Translating it yields CASSGTFDTQYF.

This clone was seen only a few times. J is TRBJ1-6 and V is TRBV4-3; 9 bases are a match to TRBD1. After removal of 4 bases from V and 9 bases from J, the junction contained 7 bases not matched to a gene. The CDR3 totals 15 residues. The germline V gene encodes CDR1 LGHNA and CDR2 YSLEER. The CDR3 nucleotides read TGCGCCAGCAGCCCAGGACAGGGGATAGTTTCACCCCTCCACTTT. Its protein is CASSPGQGIVSPLHF.

CDR3 protein: CASSSSGGFPKETQYF. The CDR3 coding sequence is TGTGCCAGCAGCTCCAGCGGGGGATTCCCTAAAGAGACCCAGTACTTC. This sequence joins TRBV7-6 and TRBJ2-5; 8 bases agree with TRBD2. CDR1 is SGHVS and CDR2 is FNYEAQ in the germline V gene. V trimming: 4 bases; J trimming: 3 bases; junction bases outside the gene matches: 10. This CDR3 spans 16 amino acids.

The chain combines TRBV19 with TRBJ1-5, with D tentatively TRBD1 (5 bases). V lost 7 bases, J lost 3 bases, and 19 bases lay in between. From germline, CDR1 is LNHDA and CDR2 SQIVND (reference sequence). The CDR3 runs to 16 residues. CDR3 sequence: CASTPGGGRVNQPQHF. The DNA of the CDR3 is TGTGCCAGTACCCCGGGGGGGGGAAGAGTCAATCAGCCCCAGCATTTT.

This rearrangement joins TRBV9 to TRBJ2-7; D is possibly TRBD1 (5 bases). CDR1 is SGDLS and CDR2 is YYNGEE in the germline V gene. The length of the CDR3 is 15 residues. V was clipped by 3 bases and J by 4 bases, with 17 bases between them. DNA of the CDR3: TGTGCCAGCAGCGCGACCCCCCTTACAGGATACGAGCAGTACTTC. It encodes CASSATPLTGYEQYF.

This chain links TRBV2 with TRBJ1-2, with D maybe TRBD1 (6 bases). From germline, CDR1 is SNHLY and CDR2 FYNNEI. The CDR3 runs 15 residues. Trimming removed 5 bases at V and 2 bases at J, with 15 bases between. The CDR3 here is CASSSQGRGNYGYTF. The DNA for the CDR3 is TGTGCCAGCAGTTCCCAGGGAAGGGGGAACTATGGCTACACCTTC.

The rearrangement links TRBV15 to TRBJ2-3, with TRBD2 matching over 8 bases. Germline V lookup: CDR1 LNHNV, CDR2 YYDKDF (reference sequence). Losses at the gene ends were 2 bases for V and 3 bases for J; bases not matched to a gene: 1. The CDR3 has 14 residues. Written as DNA, the CDR3 is TGTGCCACCAGCAGACGGGGGGGAACAGATACGCAGTATTTT. Encoded protein: CATSRRGGTDTQYF.

The chain is built from TRBV7-9 and TRBJ1-5, with 7 bases lining up with TRBD1. V lost 7 bases to trimming and J lost 5 bases; unmatched junction nucleotides: 2. CDR3 length equals 12 residues. Germline CDR1 SEHNR, CDR2 FQNEAQ (reference sequence). CDR3 sequence reads: CASKGADQPQHF. The CDR3 coding sequence is TGTGCCAGCAAGGGGGCAGATCAGCCCCAGCATTTT.